This T cell receptor (beta chain) was identified in a study of T cells after yellow fever vaccination. The study's findings and limits: Once the booster was given, most primary-vaccination clones reappeared, at approximately 97% for CD4 and over 70% for CD8. The sorted memory subsets sampled on day 0 contained almost no detectable vaccine-responding clonotypes. Highly abundant clonotypes carried over from the bulk population could end up in FACS-sorted repertoires as contaminants.

Germline CDR1 and CDR2: MDHEN and SYDVKM. The CDR3 loop spans 15 amino acids. Unmatched junction bases numbered 6, after V lost 5 bases and J lost 5 bases. This clonotype came up once. It was through 5'RACE template switching that TCR cDNA was made, with a universal primer site and UMIs added. TCRdb processed the 5' RACE reads anew with MiXCR; each CDR3 protein has one entry. The sample yields under 400 distinct CDR3 sequences, around half seen once. V and J are TRBV28 and TRBJ2-5, with 12 positions matching TRBD1. Sample: PBMCs, either bulk or a sorted T-cell subset (CD4+, CD8+, memory, or dextramer-sorted; not recorded which), taken on the day of the first yellow fever vaccination. The receptor was derived from a man younger than 35 who received the YFV17D yellow fever vaccine. CDR3 in DNA: TGTGCCAGCAGTCTCGGGACAGGGGGCCGGGAGACCCAGTACTTC. It yields the protein CASSLGTGGRETQYF. The entire variable domain, with the rest obtained from reference TRBV28 and TRBJ2-5, is as follows: DVKVTQSSRYLVKRTGEKVFLECVQDMDHENMFWYRQDPGLGLRLIYFSYDVKMKEKGDIPEGYSVSREKKERFSLILESASTNQTSMYLCASSLGTGGRETQYFGPGTRLLVL.